The clone carrying this TCR beta chain was detected ten times or more. The antigen remains undetermined. V lost 5 bases, J lost 0 bases, and 14 bases lay in between. This CDR3 is 16 amino acids long. The germline gives CDR1 SEHNR, CDR2 FQNEAQ (reference sequence). TCRdb re-called the PCR reads with MiXCR, one entry per CDR3 protein. The sample carries tens of thousands of distinct CDR3 sequences, about a sixth recorded once. Sorting selected naive CD8 T cells with a CD8+CD4-CCR7+CD45RA+ phenotype. The entry originates in a study of molecular identifiers for immune sequencing clone quantification. Study-wide context: The replicate experiment used RNA from roughly 20,000 or 100,000 naive CD8 cells. This RNA was split into five aliquots, and four of them were sequenced. Overall study findings and caveats: The study found clones above 20 RNA copies held over 98% of effector molecules and under 1% in naive cells.

This sequence joins TRBV7-9 and TRBJ2-1; D is perhaps TRBD1 (5 bases). The sample taken for sequencing was naive CD8+ T cells from blood, with Jurkat cell RNA spiked in. Subset: FACS-sorted CD8+CD4-CCR7+CD45RA+ naive T cells. This TCR was recovered from a human donor in good health. Some libraries in this study had Jurkat cell RNA spiked in. The CDR3: CASSPKGFSSYNEQFF. The CDR3 DNA sequence: TGTGCCAGCAGCCCCAAGGGGTTTAGCTCCTACAATGAGCAGTTCTTC.